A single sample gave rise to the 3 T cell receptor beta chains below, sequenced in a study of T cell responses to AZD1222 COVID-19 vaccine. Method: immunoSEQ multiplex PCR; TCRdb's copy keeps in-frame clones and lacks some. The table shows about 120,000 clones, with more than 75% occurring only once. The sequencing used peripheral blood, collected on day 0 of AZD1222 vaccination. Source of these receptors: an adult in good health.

For the CDR3, the DNA is TGTGCCAGCACCCTGTGGGGGTCTAACTATGGCTACACCTTC. This translates into CASTLWGSNYGYTF. This chain joins TRBV28 and TRBJ1-2; D is possibly TRBD1 (5 bases). Germline V lookup: CDR1 MDHEN, CDR2 SYDVKM. V was trimmed by 7 bases and J by 0 bases, leaving 12 bases between them. The CDR3 extends over 14 amino acids.

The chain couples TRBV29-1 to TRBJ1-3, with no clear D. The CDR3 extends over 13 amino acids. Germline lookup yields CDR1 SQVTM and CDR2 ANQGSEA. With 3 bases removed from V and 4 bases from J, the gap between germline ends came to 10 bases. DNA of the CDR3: TGCAGCGTTGATCTGGGTTCGGGAAACACCATATATTTT. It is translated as CSVDLGSGNTIYF.

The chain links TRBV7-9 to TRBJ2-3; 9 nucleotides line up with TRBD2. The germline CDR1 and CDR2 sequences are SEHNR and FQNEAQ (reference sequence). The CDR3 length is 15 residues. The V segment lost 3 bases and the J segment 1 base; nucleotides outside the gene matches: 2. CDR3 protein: CASSLTSGGTDTQYF. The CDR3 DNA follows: TGTGCCAGCAGCTTGACTAGCGGAGGCACAGATACGCAGTATTTT.